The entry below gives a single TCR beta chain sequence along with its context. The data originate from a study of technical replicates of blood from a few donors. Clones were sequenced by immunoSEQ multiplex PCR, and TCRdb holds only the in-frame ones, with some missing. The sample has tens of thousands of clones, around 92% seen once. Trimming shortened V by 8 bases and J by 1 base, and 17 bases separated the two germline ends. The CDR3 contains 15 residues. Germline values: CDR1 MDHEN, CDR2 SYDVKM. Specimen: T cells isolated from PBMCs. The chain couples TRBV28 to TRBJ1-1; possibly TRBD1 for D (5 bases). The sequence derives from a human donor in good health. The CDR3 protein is CASRGLGEANTEAFF. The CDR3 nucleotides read TGTGCCAGCCGCGGCCTGGGGGAGGCGAACACTGAAGCTTTCTTT.